Listed below are T cell receptor beta chains from one sample, sequenced in a study of cytotoxic CD8 clonotypes in ibrutinib-treated CLL. Method: immunoSEQ multiplex PCR; TCRdb's copy keeps in-frame clones and lacks some. The sample records about 50,000 clones, 75% to 90% being singletons. The sample in question was PBMCs, obtained after 24 months of ibrutinib treatment. Receptors were obtained from a human donor with chronic lymphocytic leukemia. CDR3s include the opening cysteine and the closing phenylalanine or tryptophan. D genes are given only for firm matches. Size is omitted from some rows. Given values are once, few, many or a class for expanded clones.

>TRBJ2-7|TRBD1|TRBV28|.|16
TGTGCCAGCAGACCCGACAGGGGTATGCCAAAAGGCGAGCAGTACTTC
CASRPDRGMPKGEQYF
>TRBJ1-2|TRBD1|TRBV5-8|.|17
TGTGCCAGCAGCTTGGCCGTTGTAGGCAGGGGGAGCTATGGCTACACCTTC
CASSLAVVGRGSYGYTF
>TRBJ1-2|TRBD1|TRBV5-4|.|17
TGTGCCAGCAGCTTGGGGGCAGGGGGCGTGCTGAACTATGGCTACACCTTC
CASSLGAGGVLNYGYTF
>TRBJ2-3|.|TRBV6-4|once|13
TGTGCCAGCAGACAGAACCTGGCGGATACGCAGTATTTT
CASRQNLADTQYF
>TRBJ2-3|.|TRBV30|.|15
TGTGCCTGGACCGGAAGCGGTCTCAGCACAGATACGCAGTATTTT
CAWTGSGLSTDTQYF
>TRBJ2-3|.|TRBV19|.|15
TGTGCCAGTAGTATAGATCCTAGCATGAGCGATACGCAGTATTTT
CASSIDPSMSDTQYF
>TRBJ1-1|.|TRBV21-1|.|16
TGTGCCAGCAGCGTCCGGGACTCCGACATGAACACTGAAGCTTTCTTT
CASSVRDSDMNTEAFF
>TRBJ2-3|TRBD2|TRBV7-2|.|16
TGTGCCAGCAGCCTGGGACTAGCGACTAGCACAGATACGCAGTATTTT
CASSLGLATSTDTQYF
>TRBJ2-7|TRBD1|TRBV11-1|.|15
TGTGCCAGCAGCCCCAGGACAGGACACTCCTACGAGCAGTACTTC
CASSPRTGHSYEQYF
>TRBJ1-5|.|TRBV5-1|few|15
TGCGCCAGCAGCTTGGAGCCAGGGGTAGGACAGCCCCAGCATTTT
CASSLEPGVGQPQHF
>TRBJ2-7|.|TRBV5-8|.|17
TGTGCCAGCAGTTTTGGGTGGGTGAGGGGAGACTCCTACGAGCAGTACTTC
CASSFGWVRGDSYEQYF
>TRBJ2-1|.|TRBV7-7|.|17
TGTGCCAGCAGCCAACCCTTCTCGGGGAACTCCTACAATGAGCAGTTCTTC
CASSQPFSGNSYNEQFF
>TRBJ1-3|.|TRBV5-1|.|14
TGCGCCAGCAGCTTGGCAGGGTACGGAAACACCATATATTTT
CASSLAGYGNTIYF
>TRBJ2-3|.|TRBV11-3|once|13
TGTGCCAGCAGCTTAACTAGCACAGATACGCAGTATTTT
CASSLTSTDTQYF
>TRBJ2-3|.|TRBV7-2|.|13
TGTGCCAGCAGCTTAGGGCACAGAGAGACGCAGTATTTT
CASSLGHRETQYF
>TRBJ2-7|.|TRBV30|once|12
TGTGCCTGGAGTGTTAGCTCCTACGAGCAGTACTTC
CAWSVSSYEQYF
>TRBJ1-3|TRBD1|TRBV5-6|.|16
TGTGCCAGCAGCGACTCCCCAGGGGGCACTGGAAACACCATATATTTT
CASSDSPGGTGNTIYF
>TRBJ2-4|.|TRBV18|.|16
TGTGCCAGCTCACCAGGGCTAGCCCTCTCCAAAAACATTCAGTACTTC
CASSPGLALSKNIQYF
>TRBJ2-7|TRBD2|TRBV29-1|.|13
TGCAGCGGTCTAATAGCGGGGGCCTACGAGCAGTACTTC
CSGLIAGAYEQYF
>TRBJ2-1|TRBD2|TRBV30|once|16
TGTGCCTGGAGAGACCTAGCGGGAGCATCAGGGCATGAGCAGTTCTTC
CAWRDLAGASGHEQFF
>TRBJ1-3|TRBD1|TRBV9|.|15
TGTGCCAGCAGCGTAACGGGACAGGGCCGAAACACCATATATTTT
CASSVTGQGRNTIYF
>TRBJ2-5|.|TRBV7-2|.|14
TGTGCCAGCAGCTCGACGCCTCCTAAGTCGACCCAGTACTTC
CASSSTPPKSTQYF
>TRBJ2-2|.|TRBV5-6|once|14
TGTGCCAGCAGCTTGGCGGGGGTGGTCGGGGAGCTGTTTTTT
CASSLAGVVGELFF
>TRBJ2-3|TRBD2|TRBV19|.|14
TGTGCCAGTAGTTTTAGCGGGAGCACAGATACGCAGTATTTT
CASSFSGSTDTQYF
>TRBJ1-2|.|TRBV5-5|.|14
TGTGCCAGCAGCTTGGAGGACAGCCGCTATGGCTACACCTTC
CASSLEDSRYGYTF
>TRBJ2-7|.|TRBV9|.|13
TGTGCCAGCAGCGTAGAAGGGAAGGGCGAGCAGTACTTC
CASSVEGKGEQYF
>TRBJ2-1|TRBD1|TRBV10-3|once|15
TGTGCCATCAGTGCCGACAGGGGGGGGAAAAATGAGCAGTTCTTC
CAISADRGGKNEQFF
>TRBJ2-3|.|TRBV6-5|.|14
TGTGCCAGCAGTCCTCGGACTAGCACAGATACGCAGTATTTT
CASSPRTSTDTQYF
>TRBJ2-7|TRBD2|TRBV6-6|once|13
TGTGCCAGCAGCCCGACTAGCGGGAGAGAGCAGTACTTC
CASSPTSGREQYF
>TRBJ2-7|.|TRBV30|.|14
TGTGCCTGGAGTGTAAGGGCAGGGGTGGGGGAGCAGTACTTC
CAWSVRAGVGEQYF
>TRBJ1-1|.|TRBV18|few|13
TGTGCCAGCTCCTTGGGCGGCGACACTGAAGCTTTCTTT
CASSLGGDTEAFF
>TRBJ1-1|.|TRBV18|few|18
TGTGCCAGCTCACCTAGGGACGGACTCTATTTCCCCGGCACTGAAGCTTTCTTT
CASSPRDGLYFPGTEAFF
>TRBJ2-3|TRBD1|TRBV6-6|.|16
TGTGCCAGCAGTTACTTGTCGGGACAGGGCGCAGATACGCAGTATTTT
CASSYLSGQGADTQYF
>TRBJ2-3|.|TRBV25-1|.|13
TGTGCCAGCAGTGAAGGGGGCCCCCGTTCGCAGTATTTT
CASSEGGPRSQYF
>TRBJ2-7|.|TRBV5-1|.|14
TGCGCCAGCAGCTTGGGACTCGAGCCCTACGAGCAGTACTTC
CASSLGLEPYEQYF
>TRBJ1-5|.|TRBV5-8|.|16
TGTGCCAGCAGCTTATTTCGGGGATCTCCGCGGCAGCCCCAGCATTTT
CASSLFRGSPRQPQHF
>TRBJ1-2|.|TRBV30|.|13
TGTGCCTGGAGTGTACGGGGTAAAAGGAGCTACACCTTC
CAWSVRGKRSYTF
>TRBJ1-1|.|TRBV11-2|.|13
TGTGCCAGCAGCTTCTCGGGGAACACTGAAGCTTTCTTT
CASSFSGNTEAFF
>TRBJ2-1|.|TRBV7-9|.|12
TGTGCCAGCAGCTTTGAGGTAGGAGAGCAGTTCTTC
CASSFEVGEQFF
>TRBJ2-2|.|TRBV23-1|.|14
TGCGCCAGCAGTCAATCCGGGGGAGGCGGGGAGCTGTTTTTT
CASSQSGGGGELFF
>TRBJ1-2|TRBD1|TRBV13|few|13
TGTGCCAGCAGCTCCCGGGACAGGAATGGCTACACCTTC
CASSSRDRNGYTF
>TRBJ2-6|.|TRBV4-1|.|16
TGCGCCAGCAGCCTCCTGACCGGCCCTGGGGCCAACGTCCTGACTTTC
CASSLLTGPGANVLTF
>TRBJ2-2|.|TRBV27|.|14
TGTGCCAGCACCCCAGCCCGGTTCGCCGGGGAGCTGTTTTTT
CASTPARFAGELFF
>TRBJ2-7|.|TRBV20-1|.|11
TGCAGTGCTAGTAATAACTACGAGCAGTACTTC
CSASNNYEQYF
>TRBJ2-3|TRBD2|TRBV10-3|.|16
TGTGCCATCAGTGTAACTAGCGGTGGGAGCACAGATACGCAGTATTTT
CAISVTSGGSTDTQYF